The 12 T cell receptor beta chains listed next were all sequenced from one sample in a study of cytomegalovirus exposure and HLA in healthy donors. TCRdb keeps only in-frame clones here, not all; method: immunoSEQ multiplex PCR. The table includes tens of thousands of clones, approximately 94% detected once. Sequenced sample: PBMCs. The receptors were gathered from a man younger than 35 in good health and CMV-seropositive.

Details on this clone: An end of the junction differs from the germline gene, which may be a read error. The chain joins TRBV7-7 to TRBJ2-3; 8 nucleotides match TRBD2. Per germline, CDR1 SSHAT and CDR2 FNYEAQ (reference sequence). The CDR3 covers 13 residues. Here the CDR3 reads CASSLGLADTQYF. Written as DNA, the CDR3 is TGTGCTAGCAGCCTCGGACTAGCCGACACGCAGTATTTT.

CDR3 loop: CSARGLNTAFF. CDR3 coding DNA: TGCAGTGCTAGAGGCCTCAACACAGCTTTCTTT. This chain links TRBV20-1 with TRBJ1-1; unclear D gene. From germline, CDR1 is DFQATT and CDR2 SNEGSKA (reference sequence). The CDR3 totals 11 residues. Trimming removed 1 base at V and 10 bases at J, with 10 bases between.

The CDR3 DNA reads TGTGCCAGCAGTGAAGGTCCGGGGGGGAATCAGCCCCAGCATTTT. This gives the protein CASSEGPGGNQPQHF. The chain carries TRBV6-1 and TRBJ1-5; D is possibly TRBD1 (5 bases). The length of the CDR3 is 15 residues. The V gene lost 1 base and the J gene lost 4 bases, with 11 bases spanning the gap. Germline-derived CDR1 and CDR2 are MNHNS and SASEGT.

The chain employs TRBV9 and TRBJ2-7; maybe TRBD1 (5 bases). Per the germline V gene, CDR1 is SGDLS and CDR2 is YYNGEE. The V and J ends lost 4 bases and 3 bases respectively, with 20 bases between them. This CDR3 is 16 amino acids long. The CDR3 here is CASSPKVVGHSYEQYF. As DNA, the CDR3 is TGTGCCAGCAGCCCCAAGGTGGTTGGACACAGCTACGAGCAGTACTTC.

This clone was counted a single time. This chain uses TRBV7-6 with TRBJ1-3; D remains ambiguous. V was cut by 5 bases and J by 3 bases, with 11 bases left in between. This CDR3 contains 14 residues. Germline V gives CDR1 SGHVS, CDR2 FNYEAQ. CDR3 loop: CASSPAGGGNTIYF. The DNA of the CDR3 is TGTGCCAGCAGCCCCGCCGGCGGTGGAAACACCATATATTTT.

V is TRBV18 and J is TRBJ2-5; possibly TRBD1 for D (6 bases). Trimming shortened V by 6 bases and J by 1 base, and 9 bases separated the two germline ends. The CDR3 contains 13 residues. Germline V gene sequence: CDR1 KGHSH, CDR2 LQKENI. CDR3 amino acids: CASSGQPQETQYF. In DNA form, the CDR3 reads TGTGCCAGCTCCGGACAGCCCCAAGAGACCCAGTACTTC.

This chain connects TRBV20-1 to TRBJ2-3; the D is unclear. Between the trimmed V and J ends, which lost 4 bases and 3 bases, there was a span of 2 bases. The germline gives CDR1 DFQATT, CDR2 SNEGSKA (reference sequence). This CDR3 spans 10 amino acids. The CDR3 region has the DNA TGCAGTGCTACGACAGATACGCAGTATTTT. Protein product: CSATTDTQYF.

This CDR3 is CASSMLRLAGRTYNEQFF. The CDR3, as DNA: TGTGCCAGTAGTATGTTGAGGCTAGCGGGAAGAACCTACAATGAGCAGTTCTTC. The V and J genes are TRBV19 and TRBJ2-1; 9 nucleotides match TRBD2. Germline loops: CDR1 LNHDA, CDR2 SQIVND (reference sequence). The CDR3 totals 18 residues. J lost 2 bases, V lost 3 bases, and 11 bases had no gene match.

This clone was picked up one time. This chain uses TRBV18 with TRBJ1-2; D gene uncertain. The germline V and J ends were trimmed by 6 bases and 3 bases, with 11 bases remaining between them. Germline V CDR1 and CDR2: KGHSH, LQKENI. This CDR3 contains 13 residues. CDR3 residues: CASSSGQDYGYTF. As DNA, the CDR3 is TGTGCCAGCTCCTCTGGGCAGGACTATGGCTACACCTTC.

This sequence joins TRBV7-9 and TRBJ2-7; TRBD1 matches 9 bases. The junction had 19 bases not matched to a gene; V was cut back by 4 bases and J by 3 bases. The CDR3 is made up of 19 amino acids. The germline CDR1 and CDR2 sequences are SEHNR and FQNEAQ (reference sequence). The chain's CDR3 is CASSSGTRTGARSNYEQYF. DNA of the CDR3: TGTGCCAGCAGCTCTGGAACTCGGACAGGGGCAAGGTCGAACTACGAGCAGTACTTC.

The rearrangement uses TRBV7-2 and TRBJ2-3; possible D gene TRBD1, 6 bases. This CDR3 is 14 amino acids long. CDR1 is SGHTA, CDR2 FQGNSA, per germline. The V end lost 5 bases, the J end lost 3 bases, and 12 bases lay between the germline ends. The CDR3 sequence: CASSARQATDTQYF. The CDR3 DNA reads TGTGCCAGCAGCGCAAGACAGGCTACAGATACGCAGTATTTT.

The V and J genes are TRBV21-1 and TRBJ1-3; the D call TRBD1 from the table was never checked on the DNA. TRBV21-1 counts as a pseudogene. The length of the CDR3 is 16 residues. The CDR3 DNA reads TGTGCCGCTCCAAGCCGACCGGACAGCTCTGGAAACACCATATATTTT. It yields the protein CAAPSRPDSSGNTIYF.